This TCR beta chain was sequenced during a study of CD8+ T cells in alopecia areata. Extraction and reverse transcription of RNA yielded cDNA as the sequencing template. Here immunoSEQ multiplex PCR was the method, and the copy in TCRdb shows in-frame clones only, minus some. The sample shows under 150,000 clones, less than 65% of them seen only once. CDR1 MGHDK and CDR2 SYGVNS come from the germline V gene. Between the trimmed V and J ends, which lost 4 bases and 0 bases, there was a span of 7 bases. The CDR3 totals 15 residues. In the case of this clone: Its antigen is unidentified.

Study-wide findings and caveats: An increase in clonality over normal scalp was evident in lesional scalp, especially alopecia totalis/universalis.

The gene calls are TRBV25-1 and TRBJ2-6; D uncertain. The TCR originated in a human donor in good health. The sample comprised CD8+ T cells sorted from blood. CDR3 nucleotides: TGTGCCAGCAGTGGATCAATCTCTGGGGCCAACGTCCTGACTTTC. This codes for CASSGSISGANVLTF.